This TCR beta chain was captured by sequencing in a study of blood T cell repertoires in COVID-19. In the study overall: Sites across the United States, Italy and Spain contributed samples from acute and convalescent COVID-19. Nucleic acid was either cDNA or gDNA, and it came from T cells, B-cell-depleted T cells, or PBMCs.

Methods used by the authors: Scientists estimated how many nucleated cells there were by amplifying reference gene primers. Profiled with immunoSEQ multiplex PCR; TCRdb holds only in-frame clones, not every one. V and J calls and clone size are as listed in that table; D and trimming were resolved from the DNA. In the table there are roughly 79,000 clones, around 80% of which are singletons. This receptor was taken from a human donor in a cohort sampled during active COVID-19. Sequenced: peripheral blood.

CDR3 nucleotide sequence: TGTGCCAGTAGTCTCGACAGGGACCCAGTCTACGAGCAGTACTTC. Its protein product is CASSLDRDPVYEQYF. V gene TRBV19 combines with J gene TRBJ2-7; 7 bases are a match to TRBD1. With 5 bases clipped from V and 3 bases from J, the junction kept 10 bases outside the gene matches. Germline V gives CDR1 LNHDA, CDR2 SQIVND (reference sequence). The CDR3 runs to 15 residues.